This TCR beta chain was observed in a study of T cell responses to AZD1222 COVID-19 vaccine. Findings and limits, study-wide: Elevations in Spike-specific TCR breadth and depth followed administration of two AZD1222 doses. Targets within unmutated variant regions were reportedly found for nearly half of spike-specific TCRs.

Produced via immunoSEQ multiplex PCR; TCRdb's table is partial and in-frame only. The sample gives 110,000 to 150,000 clones, 88% of which show up once; about 3.1% is in the top ten. This CDR3 spans 13 amino acids. The V gene end was trimmed by 1 base and the J gene end by 7 bases; junction bases not matched to a gene: 5. The germline V gene has CDR1 GTSNPN and CDR2 SVGIG (reference sequence). With regard to this clone: What it binds is unknown.

The chain uses TRBV30 and TRBJ1-1, with TRBD1 matching over 8 bases. This receptor was taken from an adult who received the AZD1222 COVID-19 vaccine. The sequencing used peripheral blood, collected 28 days after the second AZD1222 dose. The CDR3 region is CAWSAGQGIEAFF. CDR3 DNA sequence: TGTGCCTGGAGTGCTGGACAGGGAATTGAAGCTTTCTTT.